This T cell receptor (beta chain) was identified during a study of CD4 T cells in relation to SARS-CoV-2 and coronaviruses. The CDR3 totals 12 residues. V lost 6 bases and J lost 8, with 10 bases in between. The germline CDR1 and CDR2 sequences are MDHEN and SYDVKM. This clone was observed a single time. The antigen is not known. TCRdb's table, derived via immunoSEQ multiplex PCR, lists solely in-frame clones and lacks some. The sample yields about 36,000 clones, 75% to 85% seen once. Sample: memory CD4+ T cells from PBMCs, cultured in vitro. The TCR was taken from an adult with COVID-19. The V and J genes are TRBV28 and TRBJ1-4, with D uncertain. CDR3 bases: TGTGCCAGCAGCCCCCCCGACGAAAAACTGTTTTTT. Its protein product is CASSPPDEKLFF. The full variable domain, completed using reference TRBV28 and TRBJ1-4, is DVKVTQSSRYLVKRTGEKVFLECVQDMDHENMFWYRQDPGLGLRLIYFSYDVKMKEKGDIPEGYSVSREKKERFSLILESASTNQTSMYLCASSPPDEKLFFGSGTQLSVL.